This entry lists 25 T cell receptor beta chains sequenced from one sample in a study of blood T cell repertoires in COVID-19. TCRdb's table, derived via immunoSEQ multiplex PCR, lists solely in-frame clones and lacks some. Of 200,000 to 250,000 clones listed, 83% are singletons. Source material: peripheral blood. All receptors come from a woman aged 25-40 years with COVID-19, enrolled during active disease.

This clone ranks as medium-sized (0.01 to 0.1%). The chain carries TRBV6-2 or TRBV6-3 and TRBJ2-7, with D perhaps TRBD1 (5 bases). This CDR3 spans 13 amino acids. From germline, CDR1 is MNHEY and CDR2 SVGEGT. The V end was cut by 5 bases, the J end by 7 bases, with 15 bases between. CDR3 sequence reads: CASSKMGHSEQYF. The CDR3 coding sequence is TGTGCCAGCAGTAAGATGGGGCATTCGGAGCAGTACTTC.

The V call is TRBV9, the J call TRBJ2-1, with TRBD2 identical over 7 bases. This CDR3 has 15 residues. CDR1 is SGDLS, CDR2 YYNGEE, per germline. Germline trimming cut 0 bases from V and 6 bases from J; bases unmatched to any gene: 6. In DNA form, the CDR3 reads TGTGCCAGCAGCGTAGGGACTAGTCCGATCAATGAGCAGTTCTTC. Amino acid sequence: CASSVGTSPINEQFF.

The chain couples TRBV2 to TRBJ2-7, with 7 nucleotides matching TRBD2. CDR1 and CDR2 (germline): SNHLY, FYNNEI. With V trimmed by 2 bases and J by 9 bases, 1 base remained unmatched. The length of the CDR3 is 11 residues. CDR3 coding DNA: TGTGCCAGCAGTGAATCGGGAGGGCAGTACTTC. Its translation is CASSESGGQYF. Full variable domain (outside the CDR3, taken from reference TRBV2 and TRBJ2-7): EPEVTQTPSHQVTQMGQEVILRCVPISNHLYFYWYRQILGQKVEFLVSFYNNEISEKSEIFDDQFSVERPDGSNFTLKIRSTKLEDSAMYFCASSESGGQYFGPGTRLTVT.

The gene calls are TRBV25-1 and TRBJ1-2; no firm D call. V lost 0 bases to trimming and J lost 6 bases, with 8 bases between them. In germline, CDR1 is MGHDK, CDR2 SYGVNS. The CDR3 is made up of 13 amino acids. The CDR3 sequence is CASSEYPGDGYTF. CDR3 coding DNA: TGTGCCAGCAGTGAATACCCCGGGGATGGCTACACCTTC.

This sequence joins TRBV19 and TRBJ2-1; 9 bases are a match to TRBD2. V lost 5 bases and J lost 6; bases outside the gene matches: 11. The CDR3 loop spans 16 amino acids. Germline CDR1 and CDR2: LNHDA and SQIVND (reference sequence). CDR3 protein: CASSGIAGALVNEQFF. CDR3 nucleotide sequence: TGTGCCAGTAGTGGGATAGCGGGAGCGTTGGTCAATGAGCAGTTCTTC.

This CDR3 reads CASSLDWTGVYEQYF. The CDR3 DNA reads TGTGCCAGCAGCTTAGATTGGACAGGGGTTTACGAGCAGTACTTC. The chain uses TRBV7-2 and TRBJ2-7; 9 nucleotides agree with TRBD1. CDR3 length: 15 amino acids. Germline V CDR1 and CDR2: SGHTA, FQGNSA. V gave up 1 base and J gave up 4 bases; unmatched junction bases: 5.

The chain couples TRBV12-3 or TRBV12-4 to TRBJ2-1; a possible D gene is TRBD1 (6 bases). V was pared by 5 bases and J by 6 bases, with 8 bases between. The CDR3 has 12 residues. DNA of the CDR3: TGTGCCAGCAGTGGCAGGGGCAATGAGCAGTTCTTC. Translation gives CASSGRGNEQFF.

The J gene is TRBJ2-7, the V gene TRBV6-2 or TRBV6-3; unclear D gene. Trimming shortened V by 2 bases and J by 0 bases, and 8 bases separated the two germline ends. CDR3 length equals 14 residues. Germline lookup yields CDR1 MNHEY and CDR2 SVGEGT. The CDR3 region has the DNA TGTGCCAGCAGTTACGGTGAGAGCTCCTACGAGCAGTACTTC. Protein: CASSYGESSYEQYF.

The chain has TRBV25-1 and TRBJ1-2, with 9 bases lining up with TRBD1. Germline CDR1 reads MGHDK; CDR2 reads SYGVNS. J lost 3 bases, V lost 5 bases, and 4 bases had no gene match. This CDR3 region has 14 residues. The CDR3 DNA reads TGTGCCAGCAGTCGGGGGACAGGGCACTATGGCTACACCTTC. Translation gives CASSRGTGHYGYTF.

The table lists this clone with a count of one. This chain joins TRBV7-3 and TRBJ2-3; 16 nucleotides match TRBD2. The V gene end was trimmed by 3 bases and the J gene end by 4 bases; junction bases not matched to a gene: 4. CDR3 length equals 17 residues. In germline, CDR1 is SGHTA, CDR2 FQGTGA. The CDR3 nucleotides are TGTGCCAGCAGCTTGTACGGGACTAGCGGGGGGGCAGATACGCAGTATTTT. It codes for CASSLYGTSGGADTQYF.

The CDR3 coding sequence is TGTGCCAGCAGCATCCCGGGCAGGGGCCCGGAGAACACTGAAGCTTTCTTT. Translating it yields CASSIPGRGPENTEAFF. The chain employs TRBV13 and TRBJ1-1; a possible D gene is TRBD1 (6 bases). Germline CDR1 reads PRHDT; CDR2 reads FYEKMQ (reference sequence). The CDR3 totals 17 residues. The germline V and J ends were trimmed by 5 bases and 1 base, with 20 bases remaining between them.

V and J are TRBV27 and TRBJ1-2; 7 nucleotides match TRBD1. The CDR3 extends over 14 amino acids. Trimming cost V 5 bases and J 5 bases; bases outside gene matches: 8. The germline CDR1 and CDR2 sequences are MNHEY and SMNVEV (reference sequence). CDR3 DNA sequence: TGTGCCAGCAGTCCTCTCGGACAGGCGTATGGCTACACCTTC. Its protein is CASSPLGQAYGYTF.

CDR3 in amino acids: CASSASGRTGNIQYF. The CDR3 coding sequence is TGTGCCAGCAGCGCTAGCGGGAGGACCGGAAACATTCAGTACTTC. V is TRBV5-4 and J is TRBJ2-4, with TRBD2 matching 11 bases. The V segment lost 4 bases and the J segment 6 bases; nucleotides outside the gene matches: 6. This CDR3 region has 15 residues. Germline V CDR1 and CDR2: SGHNT, YYREEE (reference sequence).

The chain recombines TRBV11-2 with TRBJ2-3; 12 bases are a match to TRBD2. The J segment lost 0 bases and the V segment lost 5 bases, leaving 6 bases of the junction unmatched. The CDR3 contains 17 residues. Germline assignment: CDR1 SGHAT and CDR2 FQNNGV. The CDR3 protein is CASSPLAGGSSTDTQYF. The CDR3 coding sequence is TGTGCCAGCAGCCCACTAGCGGGGGGCTCTAGCACAGATACGCAGTATTTT. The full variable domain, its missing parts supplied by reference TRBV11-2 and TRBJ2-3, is EAGVAQSPRYKIIEKRQSVAFWCNPISGHATLYWYQQILGQGPKLLIQFQNNGVVDDSQLPKDRFSAERLKGVDSTLKIQPAKLEDSAVYLCASSPLAGGSSTDTQYFGPGTRLTVL.

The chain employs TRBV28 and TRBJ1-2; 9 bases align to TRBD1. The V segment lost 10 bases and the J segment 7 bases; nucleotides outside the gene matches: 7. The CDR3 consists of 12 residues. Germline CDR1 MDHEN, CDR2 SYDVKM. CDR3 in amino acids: CAIDTGGVGYTF. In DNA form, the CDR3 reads TGTGCCATCGACACAGGGGGCGTTGGCTACACCTTC.

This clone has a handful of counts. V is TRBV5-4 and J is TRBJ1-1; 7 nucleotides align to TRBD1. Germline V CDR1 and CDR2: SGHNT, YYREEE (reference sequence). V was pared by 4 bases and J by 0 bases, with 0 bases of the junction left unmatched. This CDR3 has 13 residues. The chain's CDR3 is CASSGTVNTEAFF. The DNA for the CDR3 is TGTGCCAGCAGCGGGACAGTGAACACTGAAGCTTTCTTT.

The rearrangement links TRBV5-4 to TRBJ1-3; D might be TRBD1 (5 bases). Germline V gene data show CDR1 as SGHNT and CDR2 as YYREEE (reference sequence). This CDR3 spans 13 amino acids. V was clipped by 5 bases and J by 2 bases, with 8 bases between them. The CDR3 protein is CASSGGTGNTIYF. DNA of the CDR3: TGTGCCAGCAGTGGGGGGACTGGAAACACCATATATTTT.

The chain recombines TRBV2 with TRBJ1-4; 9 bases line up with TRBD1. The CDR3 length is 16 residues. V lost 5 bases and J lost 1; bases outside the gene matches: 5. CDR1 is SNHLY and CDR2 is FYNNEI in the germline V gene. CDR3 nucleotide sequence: TGTGCCAGCAGTCCCGTGGGACAGGGAACTAATGAAAAACTGTTTTTT. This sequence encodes CASSPVGQGTNEKLFF.

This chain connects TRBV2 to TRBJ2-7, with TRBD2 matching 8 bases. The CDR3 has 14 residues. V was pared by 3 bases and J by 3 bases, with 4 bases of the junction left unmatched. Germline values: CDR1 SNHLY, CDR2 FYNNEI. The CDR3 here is CASSESGRVYEQYF. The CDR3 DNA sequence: TGTGCCAGCAGTGAGAGCGGGAGAGTCTACGAGCAGTACTTC.

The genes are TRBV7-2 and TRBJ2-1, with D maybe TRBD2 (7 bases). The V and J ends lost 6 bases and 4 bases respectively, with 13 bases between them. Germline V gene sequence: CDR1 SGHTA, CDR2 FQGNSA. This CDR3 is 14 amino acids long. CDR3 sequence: CASSGGATYNEQFF. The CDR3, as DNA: TGTGCCAGCAGTGGGGGGGCGACGTACAATGAGCAGTTCTTC.

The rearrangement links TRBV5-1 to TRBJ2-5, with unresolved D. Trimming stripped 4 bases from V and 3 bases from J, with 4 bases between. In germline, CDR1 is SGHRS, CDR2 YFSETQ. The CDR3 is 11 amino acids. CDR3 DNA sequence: TGCGCCAGCAGCCCTGAAGAGACCCAGTACTTC. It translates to CASSPEETQYF.

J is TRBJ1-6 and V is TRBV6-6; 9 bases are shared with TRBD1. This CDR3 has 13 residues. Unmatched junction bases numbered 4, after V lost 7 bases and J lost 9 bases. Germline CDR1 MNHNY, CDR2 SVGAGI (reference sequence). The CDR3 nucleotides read TGTGCCAGCACCCCGGGACAGGGTTCACCCCTCCACTTT. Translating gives CASTPGQGSPLHF.

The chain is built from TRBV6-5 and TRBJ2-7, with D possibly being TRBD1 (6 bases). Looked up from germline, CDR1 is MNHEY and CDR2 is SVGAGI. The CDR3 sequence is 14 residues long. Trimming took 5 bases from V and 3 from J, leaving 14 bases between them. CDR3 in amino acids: CASSRHTQGYEQYF. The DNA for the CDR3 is TGTGCCAGCAGTCGACACACACAGGGCTACGAGCAGTACTTC.

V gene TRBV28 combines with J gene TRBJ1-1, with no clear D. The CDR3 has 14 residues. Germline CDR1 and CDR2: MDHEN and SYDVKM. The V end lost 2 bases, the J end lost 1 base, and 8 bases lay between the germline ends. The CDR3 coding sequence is TGTGCCAGCAGTTTACGGGTGCCGAACACTGAAGCTTTCTTT. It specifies CASSLRVPNTEAFF. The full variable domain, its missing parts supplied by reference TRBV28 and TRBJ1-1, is DVKVTQSSRYLVKRTGEKVFLECVQDMDHENMFWYRQDPGLGLRLIYFSYDVKMKEKGDIPEGYSVSREKKERFSLILESASTNQTSMYLCASSLRVPNTEAFFGQGTRLTVV.

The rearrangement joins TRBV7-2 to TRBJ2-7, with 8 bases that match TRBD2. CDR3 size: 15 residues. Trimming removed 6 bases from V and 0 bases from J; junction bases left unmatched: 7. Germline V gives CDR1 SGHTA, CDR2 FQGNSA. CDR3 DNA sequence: TGTGCCAGCAGTCTTAGCGGGGAAGGCTCCTACGAGCAGTACTTC. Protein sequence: CASSLSGEGSYEQYF.